The sequence of this T cell receptor (beta chain) was determined in a study of blood T cell repertoires in COVID-19. Study details: There were acute and convalescent COVID-19 samples, and they came from the United States, Italy and Spain. PBMCs, B-cell-depleted T cells, or T cells were the source of the cDNA or gDNA that made up the material.

In the original processing: Amplification with reference gene primers provided the estimates of nucleated cell counts. Here immunoSEQ multiplex PCR was the method, and the copy in TCRdb shows in-frame clones only, minus some. From that table come the V and J calls and clone size; the DNA was used to work out D and trimming. The repertoire includes under 150,000 clones, around nine tenths of them detected once, and about 4.3% sits in the top ten. Sequencing was performed on peripheral blood. The clonotype originates from a woman aged 40 to 50 with acute or convalescent COVID-19.

The CDR3 DNA follows: TGTGCCAGCAGTGACTCTGAGGGCCCAGATACGCAGTATTTT. This gives the protein CASSDSEGPDTQYF. The chain is built from TRBV6-4 and TRBJ2-3, with D possibly TRBD2 on 5 matching bases. V was trimmed by 0 bases and J by 4 bases, leaving 8 bases between them. The CDR3 spans 14 residues. Germline CDR1 MRHNA, CDR2 SNTAGT.